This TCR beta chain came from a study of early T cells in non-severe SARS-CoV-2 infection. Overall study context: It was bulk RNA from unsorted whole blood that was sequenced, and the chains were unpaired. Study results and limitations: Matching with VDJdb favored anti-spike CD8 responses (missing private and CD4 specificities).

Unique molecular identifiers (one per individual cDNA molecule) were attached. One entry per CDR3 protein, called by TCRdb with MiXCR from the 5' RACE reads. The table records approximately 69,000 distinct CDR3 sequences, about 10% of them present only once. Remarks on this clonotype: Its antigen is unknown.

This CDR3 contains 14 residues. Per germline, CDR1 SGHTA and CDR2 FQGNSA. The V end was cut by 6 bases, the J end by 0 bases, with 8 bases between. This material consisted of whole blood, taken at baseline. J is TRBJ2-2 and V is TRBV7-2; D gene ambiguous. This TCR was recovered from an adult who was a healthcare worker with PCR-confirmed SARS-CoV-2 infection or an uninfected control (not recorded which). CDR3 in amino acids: CASRQLANTGELFF. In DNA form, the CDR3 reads TGTGCCAGCAGACAACTTGCGAACACCGGGGAGCTGTTTTTT. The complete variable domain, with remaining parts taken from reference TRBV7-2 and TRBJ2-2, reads GAGVSQSPSNKVTEKGKDVELRCDPISGHTALYWYRQSLGQGLEFLIYFQGNSAPDKSGLPSDRFSAERTGGSVSTLTIQRTQQEDSAVYLCASRQLANTGELFFGEGSRLTVL.